This T cell receptor (beta chain) originates from a study of cytomegalovirus exposure and HLA in healthy donors. Study-wide background: From HLA-typed donors, an early data release held about 85 million unique TCRs. Notes on the study in general: Later, an analysis showed that TCR beta chains associated with HLA were more clonally expanded than others that were equally common. When presence/absence was analysed, sequencing depth was taken to be roughly uniform across donors.

Germline values: CDR1 PRHDT, CDR2 FYEKMQ (reference sequence). The CDR3 has 14 residues. Remarks on this clone: Its cognate antigen is unknown.

In the PCR, 60 Vbeta and 13 Jbeta primers were used. Clones were read by immunoSEQ multiplex PCR, and TCRdb kept only the in-frame ones, dropping some. The table shows 90,000 or so clones, with roughly 80% occurring only once. J is TRBJ2-5 and V is TRBV13; tentatively, D is TRBD1 (6 bases). The tail of the sequence fits TRBJ2-7 better, so the J call may be wrong. Specimen: PBMCs. The origin of this receptor is a man aged 25-40 years in good health and CMV-seropositive. DNA for the CDR3: TGTGCCAGCAGCTTAGGGACAGGAACCTACGAGCAGTACTTC. Its protein is CASSLGTGTYEQYF.